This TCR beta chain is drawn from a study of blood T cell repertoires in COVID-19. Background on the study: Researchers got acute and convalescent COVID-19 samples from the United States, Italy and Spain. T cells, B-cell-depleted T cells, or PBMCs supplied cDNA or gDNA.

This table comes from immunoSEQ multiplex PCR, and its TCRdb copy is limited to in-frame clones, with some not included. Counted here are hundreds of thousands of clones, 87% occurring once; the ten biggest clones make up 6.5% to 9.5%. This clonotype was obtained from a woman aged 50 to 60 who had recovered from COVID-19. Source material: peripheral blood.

The CDR3 region has the DNA TGCGCCAGCAGCCAATTAGGGCTAGCGGGCCACACCGGGGAGCTGTTTTTT. Translation: CASSQLGLAGHTGELFF. This sequence joins TRBV4-3 and TRBJ2-2, with 8 nucleotides matching TRBD2. The germline V gene has CDR1 LGHNA and CDR2 YSLEER. Losses at the gene ends were 2 bases for V and 3 bases for J; bases not matched to a gene: 8. CDR3 length equals 17 residues.